One sample yielded the 21 T cell receptor beta chains listed below, sequenced in a study of metastatic and nonmetastatic thyroid tumors. From the PCR reads, TCRdb re-called clones with MiXCR. The table has 30,000 to 40,000 clones, about 20% seen once. Thyroid surgery took place with no prior treatment in any patient. Specimen: blood. All receptors come from a female donor with papillary thyroid cancer or a benign thyroid nodule (not recorded which). Some clones in this sample may be carry-over from other donors' samples.

The rearrangement links TRBV4-3 to TRBJ1-2; D is uncertain. Deletions cut 4 bases from V and 2 bases from J, with 14 bases between. The CDR3 is made up of 15 amino acids. Germline V lookup: CDR1 LGHNA, CDR2 YSLEER. The CDR3 DNA sequence: TGCGCCAGCAGCCCTGTGAATGTAGTGAACTATGGCTACACCTTC. Amino acids: CASSPVNVVNYGYTF.

This clone appeared many times. This sample includes further DNA sequences coding for the same CDR3. The chain recombines TRBV20-1 with TRBJ2-3, with 8 bases aligning to TRBD1. The germline gives CDR1 DFQATT, CDR2 SNEGSKA (reference sequence). The J segment lost 3 bases and the V segment lost 5 bases, leaving 10 bases of the junction unmatched. This CDR3 spans 15 amino acids. As DNA, the CDR3 is TGCAGTGCTGGAAACAGGGGGAGCGGGACAGATACGCAGTATTTT. Translated, it gives CSAGNRGSGTDTQYF.

This chain joins TRBV19 and TRBJ1-5; maybe TRBD1 (6 bases). V lost 5 bases to trimming and J lost 5 bases, with 10 bases between them. Germline CDR1 LNHDA, CDR2 SQIVND (reference sequence). The CDR3 consists of 13 residues. This CDR3 reads CASSYGGDQPQHF. In nucleotides, the CDR3 is TGTGCCAGTAGTTACGGGGGCGATCAGCCCCAGCATTTT.

A few counts support this clone. The CDR3 loop reads CAVTTGEGGYTF. CDR3 nucleotide sequence: TGTGCCGTGACGACAGGGGAGGGAGGCTACACCTTC. The genes are TRBV6-1 and TRBJ1-2; 8 bases are shared with TRBD1. V trimming: 11 bases; J trimming: 8 bases; junction bases outside the gene matches: 10. The germline V gene has CDR1 MNHNS and CDR2 SASEGT. The CDR3 extends over 12 amino acids.

This clone was observed at least ten times. The chain recombines TRBV4-1 with TRBJ2-7, with D perhaps being TRBD1 or TRBD2 (5 bases each). Germline V gene sequence: CDR1 MGHRA, CDR2 YSYEKL. The V end was cut by 2 bases, the J end by 5 bases, with 25 bases between. This CDR3 region has 18 residues. CDR3 amino acids: CASSQKSGLEGLFDEQYF. The CDR3 region has the DNA TGCGCCAGCAGCCAAAAGTCCGGGCTTGAGGGGCTGTTCGACGAGCAGTACTTC.

Worth noting for this clone: It may be a read error: a sequence one base away is much more abundant. The V and J genes are TRBV11-2 and TRBJ1-4; D might be TRBD1 (6 bases). Germline V lookup: CDR1 SGHAT, CDR2 FQNNGV. The CDR3 sequence is 16 residues long. V lost 7 bases and J 3 bases, leaving 18 bases between the germline ends. CDR3 in DNA: TGTGCCAGCACCTACCTAGTACAGGGTGCTAATGAAAAACTGTTTTTT. Protein: CASTYLVQGANEKLFF. Complete variable domain (other parts from reference TRBV11-2 and TRBJ1-4): EAGVAQSPRYKIIEKRQSVAFWCNPISGHATLYWYQQILGQGPKLLIQFQNNGVVDDSQLPKDRFSAERLKGVDSTLKIQPAKLEDSAVYLCASTYLVQGANEKLFFGSGTQLSVL.

For the CDR3, the DNA is TGTGCCAGCAGCTTGAATCCGACCACTGAAGCTTTCTTT. Amino acids: CASSLNPTTEAFF. The rearrangement uses TRBV5-4 and TRBJ1-1; no reliable D call. Trimming removed 1 base from V and 4 bases from J, with 8 bases in between. Germline V gene data show CDR1 as SGHNT and CDR2 as YYREEE (reference sequence). This CDR3 comprises 13 residues.

In this sample, this clone turned up many times. The chain is built from TRBV10-3 and TRBJ2-3; D uncertain. The germline CDR1 and CDR2 sequences are ENHRY and SYGVKD. Trimming left V 0 bases short and J 6 bases short, with 7 bases between. CDR3 length: 13 amino acids. The DNA for the CDR3 is TGTGCCATCAGTGAGTCGGGCCAGGATACGCAGTATTTT. Protein sequence: CAISESGQDTQYF.

This clone was seen more than once but under ten times. This chain uses TRBV27 with TRBJ2-7; TRBD1 matches at 7 bases. V lost 4 bases to trimming and J lost 2 bases; unmatched junction nucleotides: 5. Germline CDR1 is MNHEY and CDR2 is SMNVEV (reference sequence). The CDR3 extends over 14 amino acids. The CDR3 here is CASSSRDRAYEQYF. In nucleotides, the CDR3 is TGTGCCAGCAGTTCCCGGGACAGAGCCTACGAGCAGTACTTC.

The table lists this clone with a count of one. CDR3 protein: CASSLSGTSGTDTQYF. CDR3 DNA: TGTGCCAGCAGTCTTTCCGGGACTAGCGGCACAGATACGCAGTATTTT. V gene TRBV11-2 combines with J gene TRBJ2-3; 10 bases match TRBD2. V dropped 6 bases and J dropped 1; count of bases not matched to a gene: 7. The germline V gene has CDR1 SGHAT and CDR2 FQNNGV. The CDR3 extends over 16 amino acids.

This clone showed up many times. The gene calls are TRBV7-3 and TRBJ2-3; TRBD2 might be the D (7 bases). Germline CDR1 is SGHTA and CDR2 is FQGTGA. The germline V and J ends were trimmed by 3 bases and 1 base, with 11 bases remaining between them. The CDR3 spans 15 residues. CDR3 region: CASSLGGAGTDTQYF. In DNA, the CDR3 is TGTGCCAGCAGCTTGGGGGGGGCCGGCACAGATACGCAGTATTTT.

The V call is TRBV4-1, the J call TRBJ1-5, with unresolved D. This CDR3 is built from 13 residues. Germline lookup yields CDR1 MGHRA and CDR2 YSYEKL. V lost 1 base and J 0 bases, leaving 1 base between the germline ends. The CDR3 DNA reads as TGCGCCAGCAGCCAAGGTAGCAATCAGCCCCAGCATTTT. It is translated as CASSQGSNQPQHF.

This clone showed up many times. The gene calls are TRBV24-1 and TRBJ1-5, with D uncertain. V lost 12 bases, J lost 6 bases, and 32 bases lay in between. CDR3 length: 18 residues. Germline V CDR1 and CDR2: KGHDR, SFDVKD. The CDR3 sequence: CAPEIQILGSGVGQPQHF. DNA of the CDR3: TGTGCCCCCGAAATCCAAATATTAGGATCGGGAGTTGGTCAGCCCCAGCATTTT.

A few counts support this clone. The CDR3 DNA reads as TGTGCCAGCAGCCAAGAGGGCTTAGGGTACCAAGAGACCCAGTACTTC. The encoded protein is CASSQEGLGYQETQYF. The chain combines TRBV3-1 with TRBJ2-5; D unclear. The CDR3 runs 16 residues. Germline loops: CDR1 LGHDT, CDR2 YNNKEL (reference sequence). The V and J ends lost 0 bases and 0 bases respectively, with 11 bases between them.

Note on this clone: A read error may explain this, as a much larger clone is one base away. The rearrangement uses TRBV4-1 and TRBJ2-7; TRBD2 matches at 8 bases. Germline loops: CDR1 MGHRA, CDR2 YSYEKL. CDR3 length: 16 amino acids. V trimming: 0 bases; J trimming: 0 bases; junction bases outside the gene matches: 4. The CDR3 nucleotides read TGCGCCAGCAGCCAAGATACGGGGGGGGGCTCCTACGAGCAGTACTTC. Translating it yields CASSQDTGGGSYEQYF.

The V and J genes are TRBV2 and TRBJ1-2; D is unclear. CDR1 SNHLY and CDR2 FYNNEI come from the germline V gene. This CDR3 is 12 amino acids long. Trimming removed 4 bases at V and 4 bases at J, with 7 bases between. The CDR3 region is CASSGQIYGYTF. The CDR3 DNA is TGTGCCAGCAGTGGGCAGATCTATGGCTACACCTTC.

This clone was seen a single time. The chain uses TRBV5-6 and TRBJ1-2; TRBD1 agrees at 7 bases. This CDR3 comprises 15 residues. V lost 2 bases to trimming and J lost 6 bases; unmatched junction nucleotides: 10. Germline assignment: CDR1 SGHDT and CDR2 YYEEEE. The CDR3 bases are TGTGCCAGCAGCTTCCGTCTGACAGGGCTGGATGGCTACACCTTC. This gives the protein CASSFRLTGLDGYTF.

The chain links TRBV19 to TRBJ2-7, with TRBD1 matching over 7 bases. The CDR3 totals 14 residues. Germline values: CDR1 LNHDA, CDR2 SQIVND (reference sequence). J was trimmed by 6 bases and V by 5 bases; bases with no gene match: 10. CDR3 sequence (DNA): TGTGCCAGTAGTCCTTACACAGGGGTCGCCGAGCAGTACTTC. Amino acids: CASSPYTGVAEQYF.

This clone was observed at least ten times. J is TRBJ1-3 and V is TRBV19; the D gene is possibly TRBD1 (6 bases). Germline V gene lookup returns CDR1 LNHDA and CDR2 SQIVND (reference sequence). The V gene lost 6 bases and the J gene lost 4 bases, with 10 bases spanning the gap. The CDR3 totals 13 residues. The CDR3, as DNA: TGTGCCAGTAGCCCTACAGGGGGAAACACCATATATTTT. As protein: CASSPTGGNTIYF.

At least ten counts were recorded for this clone. The J gene is TRBJ2-7, the V gene TRBV12-5; D gene unclear. Germline values: CDR1 LGHNT, CDR2 FRNRAP. The CDR3 covers 15 residues. Trimming cost V 1 base and J 0 bases, with 10 bases left between them. The DNA for the CDR3 is TGTGCTAGTGGTTTGGGTTACGTCAGCTCCTACGAGCAGTACTTC. As protein: CASGLGYVSSYEQYF.

This clone occurred many times. The V gene is TRBV11-2, the J gene TRBJ2-7, with TRBD1 identical over 10 bases. J was trimmed by 3 bases and V by 5 bases; bases with no gene match: 7. The CDR3 loop spans 15 amino acids. Germline CDR1 SGHAT, CDR2 FQNNGV. Here the CDR3 reads CASSTGQGGFYEQYF. CDR3 DNA sequence: TGTGCCAGCAGCACTGGACAGGGGGGCTTCTACGAGCAGTACTTC.